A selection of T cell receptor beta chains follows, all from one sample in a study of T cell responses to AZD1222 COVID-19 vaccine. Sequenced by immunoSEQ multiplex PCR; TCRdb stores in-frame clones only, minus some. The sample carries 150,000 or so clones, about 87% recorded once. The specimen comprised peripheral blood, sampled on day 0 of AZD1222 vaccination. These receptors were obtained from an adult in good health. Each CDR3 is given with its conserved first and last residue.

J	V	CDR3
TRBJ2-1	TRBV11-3	CASSKRGTSGIGEQFF
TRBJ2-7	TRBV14	CASSPPRAREQYF
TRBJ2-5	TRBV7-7	CASTLFGGDGETQYF
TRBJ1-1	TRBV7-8	CATKGQGGTEAFF
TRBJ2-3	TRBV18	CASSPTGAGTDTQYF
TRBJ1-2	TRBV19	CASGPTGTGYGYTF
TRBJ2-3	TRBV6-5	CASSYVGGGTDTQYF
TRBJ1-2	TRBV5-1	CASSLGATRDGYTF
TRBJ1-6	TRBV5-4	CASSLSGNYNSPLHF
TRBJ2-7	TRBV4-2	CASSQDQASSYEQYF
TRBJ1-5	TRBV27	CASRKQGYSNQPQHF
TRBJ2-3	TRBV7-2	CASRSTDTQYF
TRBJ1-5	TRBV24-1	CATSDLTDMGRENQPQHF
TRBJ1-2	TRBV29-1	CSIEAVGSGYGYTF
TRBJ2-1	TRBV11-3	CASSFPGTSGSVDEQFF
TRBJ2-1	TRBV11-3	CASSLDLGGRREQFF
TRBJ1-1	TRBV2	CASRENTEAFF
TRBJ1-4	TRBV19	CASGRDPTNEKLFF
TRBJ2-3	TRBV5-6	CASSTLTGQADTQYF